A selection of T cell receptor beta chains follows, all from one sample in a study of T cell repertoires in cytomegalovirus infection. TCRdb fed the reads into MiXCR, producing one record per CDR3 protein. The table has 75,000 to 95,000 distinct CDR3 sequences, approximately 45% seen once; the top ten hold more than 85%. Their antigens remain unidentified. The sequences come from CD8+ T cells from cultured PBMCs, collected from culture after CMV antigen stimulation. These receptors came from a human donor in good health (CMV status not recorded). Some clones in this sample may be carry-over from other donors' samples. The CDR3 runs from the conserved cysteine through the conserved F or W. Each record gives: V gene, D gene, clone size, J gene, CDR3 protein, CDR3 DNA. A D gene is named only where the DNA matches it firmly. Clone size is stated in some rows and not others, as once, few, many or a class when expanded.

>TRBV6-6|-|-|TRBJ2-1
CASSVVGTSGYNEQFF
TGTGCCAGCAGTGTCGTCGGGACCTCAGGATACAATGAGCAGTTCTTC
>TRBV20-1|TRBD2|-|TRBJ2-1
CSARNRTSGAVHEQFF
TGCAGTGCTAGAAATCGGACTAGCGGGGCCGTACATGAGCAGTTCTTC
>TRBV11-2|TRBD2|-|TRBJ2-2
CASSPPRRGDGELFF
TGTGCCAGCAGCCCCCCGCGTCGGGGGGACGGGGAGCTGTTTTTT
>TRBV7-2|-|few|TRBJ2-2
CASTSSRRKGLFF
TGTGCCAGCACCTCGAGCCGTCGGAAGGGGCTGTTTTTT
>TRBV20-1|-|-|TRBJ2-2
CSARDLIDPNTGELFF
TGCAGTGCTAGAGATCTCATAGATCCGAACACCGGGGAGCTGTTTTTT
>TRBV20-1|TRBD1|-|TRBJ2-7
CSASAGQVYEQYF
TGCAGTGCTAGTGCGGGACAGGTCTACGAGCAGTACTTC
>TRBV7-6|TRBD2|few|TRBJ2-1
CASSLVTSGRADEQFF
TGTGCCAGCAGCTTAGTCACTAGCGGGAGGGCCGATGAGCAGTTCTTC
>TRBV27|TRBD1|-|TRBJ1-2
CASSPWEDRDYGYTF
TGTGCCAGCAGCCCGTGGGAGGACAGGGACTATGGCTACACCTTC
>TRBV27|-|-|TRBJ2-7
CASSSDLARGEQYF
TGTGCCAGCAGTTCAGACTTGGCGAGGGGCGAGCAGTACTTC
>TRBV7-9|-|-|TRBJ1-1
CASSSTLANTEAFF
TGTGCCAGCAGCTCAACCCTTGCGAACACTGAAGCTTTCTTT
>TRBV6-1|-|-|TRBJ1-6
CASSEAFHRRSYNSPLHF
TGTGCCAGCAGTGAAGCTTTCCACAGGCGGTCCTATAATTCACCCCTCCACTTT
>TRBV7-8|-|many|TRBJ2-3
CASSSTSSADTQYF
TGTGCCAGCAGCTCTACCAGTTCGGCGGATACGCAGTATTTT